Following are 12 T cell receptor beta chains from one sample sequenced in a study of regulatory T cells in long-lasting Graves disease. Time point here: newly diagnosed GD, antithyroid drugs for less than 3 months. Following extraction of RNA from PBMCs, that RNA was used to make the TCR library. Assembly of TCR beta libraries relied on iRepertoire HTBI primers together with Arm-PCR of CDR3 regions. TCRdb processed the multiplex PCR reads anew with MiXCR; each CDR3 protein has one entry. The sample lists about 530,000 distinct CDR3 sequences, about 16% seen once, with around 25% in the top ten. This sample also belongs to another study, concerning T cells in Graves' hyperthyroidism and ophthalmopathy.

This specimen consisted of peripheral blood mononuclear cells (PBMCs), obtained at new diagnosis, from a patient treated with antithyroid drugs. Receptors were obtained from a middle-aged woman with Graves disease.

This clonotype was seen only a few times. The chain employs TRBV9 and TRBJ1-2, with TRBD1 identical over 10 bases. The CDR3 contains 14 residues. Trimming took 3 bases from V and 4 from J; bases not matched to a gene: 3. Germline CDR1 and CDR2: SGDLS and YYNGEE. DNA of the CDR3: TGTGCCAGCAGCGAACGACAGGGGGCCTATGGCTACACCTTC. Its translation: CASSERQGAYGYTF.

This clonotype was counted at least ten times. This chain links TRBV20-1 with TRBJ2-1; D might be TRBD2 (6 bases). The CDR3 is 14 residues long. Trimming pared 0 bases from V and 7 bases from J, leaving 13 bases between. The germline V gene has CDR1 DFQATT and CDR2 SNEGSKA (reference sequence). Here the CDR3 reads CSARDLGTLNEQFF. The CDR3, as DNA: TGCAGTGCTAGAGATTTAGGGACTCTTAATGAGCAGTTCTTC.

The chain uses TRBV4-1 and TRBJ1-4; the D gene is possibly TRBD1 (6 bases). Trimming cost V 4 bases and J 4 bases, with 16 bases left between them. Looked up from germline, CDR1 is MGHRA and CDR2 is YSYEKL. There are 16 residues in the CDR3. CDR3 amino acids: CASSLLRAQGNEKLFF. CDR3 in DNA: TGCGCCAGCAGCCTCCTTCGGGCACAGGGTAATGAAAAACTGTTTTTT.

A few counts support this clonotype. CDR3 protein: CSGRGQGDNEAFF. The DNA of the CDR3 is TGCAGCGGGAGAGGACAGGGGGATAATGAAGCTTTCTTT. The rearrangement links TRBV29-1 to TRBJ1-1; 10 bases line up with TRBD1. Unmatched junction bases numbered 9, after V lost 7 bases and J lost 7 bases. The CDR3 loop spans 13 amino acids. Germline CDR1 SQVTM, CDR2 ANQGSEA.

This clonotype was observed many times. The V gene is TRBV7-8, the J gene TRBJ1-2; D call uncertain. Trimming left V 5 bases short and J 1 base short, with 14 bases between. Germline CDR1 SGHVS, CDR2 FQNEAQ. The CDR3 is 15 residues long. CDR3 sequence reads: CASSPHVGNNYGYTF. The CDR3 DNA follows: TGTGCCAGCAGCCCCCATGTGGGAAATAACTATGGCTACACCTTC.

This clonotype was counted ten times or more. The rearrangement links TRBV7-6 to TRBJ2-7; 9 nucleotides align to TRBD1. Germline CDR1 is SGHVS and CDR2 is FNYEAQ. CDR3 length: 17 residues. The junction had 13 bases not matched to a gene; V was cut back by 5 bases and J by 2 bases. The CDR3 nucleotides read TGTGCCAGCAGCCCAGCCCCTCAGAGACAGGGGGCCTACGAGCAGTACTTC. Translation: CASSPAPQRQGAYEQYF.

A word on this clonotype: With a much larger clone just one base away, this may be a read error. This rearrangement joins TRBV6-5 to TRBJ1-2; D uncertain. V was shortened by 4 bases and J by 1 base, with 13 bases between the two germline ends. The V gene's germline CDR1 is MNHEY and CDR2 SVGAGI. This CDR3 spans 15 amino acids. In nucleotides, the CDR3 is TGTGCCAGCAGTTCTCGACGCTCGGATAACTATGGCTACACCTTC. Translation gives CASSSRRSDNYGYTF.

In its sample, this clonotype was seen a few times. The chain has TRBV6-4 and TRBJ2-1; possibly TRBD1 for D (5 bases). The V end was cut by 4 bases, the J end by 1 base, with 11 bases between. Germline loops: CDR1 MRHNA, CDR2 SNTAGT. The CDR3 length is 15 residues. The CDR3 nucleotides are TGTGCCAGCAGTGTGAACACAGGTTCCTACAATGAGCAGTTCTTC. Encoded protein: CASSVNTGSYNEQFF.

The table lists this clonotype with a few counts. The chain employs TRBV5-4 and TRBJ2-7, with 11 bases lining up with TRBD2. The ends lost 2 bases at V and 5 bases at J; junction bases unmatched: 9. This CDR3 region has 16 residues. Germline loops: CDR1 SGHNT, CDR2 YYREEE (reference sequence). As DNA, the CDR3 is TGTGCCAGCAGCTTTGCCCTAGCGGGGGGTCTAAACGAGCAGTACTTC. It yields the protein CASSFALAGGLNEQYF.

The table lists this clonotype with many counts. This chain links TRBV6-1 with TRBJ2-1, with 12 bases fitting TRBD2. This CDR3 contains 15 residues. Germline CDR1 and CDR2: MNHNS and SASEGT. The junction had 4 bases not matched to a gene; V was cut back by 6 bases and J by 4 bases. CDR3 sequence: CASSLLAGGYNEQFF. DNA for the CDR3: TGTGCCAGCAGCCTACTAGCGGGGGGTTACAATGAGCAGTTCTTC.

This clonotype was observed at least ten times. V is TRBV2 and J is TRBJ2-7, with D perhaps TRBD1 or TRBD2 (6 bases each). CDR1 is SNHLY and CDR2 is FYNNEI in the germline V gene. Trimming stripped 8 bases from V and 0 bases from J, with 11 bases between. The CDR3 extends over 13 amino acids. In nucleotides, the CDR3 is TGTGCCAGCGGGTGGGGGGCCTCCTACGAGCAGTACTTC. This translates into CASGWGASYEQYF. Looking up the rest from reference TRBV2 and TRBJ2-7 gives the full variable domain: EPEVTQTPSHQVTQMGQEVILRCVPISNHLYFYWYRQILGQKVEFLVSFYNNEISEKSEIFDDQFSVERPDGSNFTLKIRSTKLEDSAMYFCASGWGASYEQYFGPGTRLTVT.

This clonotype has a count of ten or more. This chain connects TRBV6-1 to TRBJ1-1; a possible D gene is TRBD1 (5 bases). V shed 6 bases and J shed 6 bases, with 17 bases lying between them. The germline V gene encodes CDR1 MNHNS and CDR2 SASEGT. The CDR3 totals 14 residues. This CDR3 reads CASRRLARDAEAFF. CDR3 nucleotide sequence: TGTGCCAGCAGGAGACTTGCCAGGGACGCTGAAGCTTTCTTT.